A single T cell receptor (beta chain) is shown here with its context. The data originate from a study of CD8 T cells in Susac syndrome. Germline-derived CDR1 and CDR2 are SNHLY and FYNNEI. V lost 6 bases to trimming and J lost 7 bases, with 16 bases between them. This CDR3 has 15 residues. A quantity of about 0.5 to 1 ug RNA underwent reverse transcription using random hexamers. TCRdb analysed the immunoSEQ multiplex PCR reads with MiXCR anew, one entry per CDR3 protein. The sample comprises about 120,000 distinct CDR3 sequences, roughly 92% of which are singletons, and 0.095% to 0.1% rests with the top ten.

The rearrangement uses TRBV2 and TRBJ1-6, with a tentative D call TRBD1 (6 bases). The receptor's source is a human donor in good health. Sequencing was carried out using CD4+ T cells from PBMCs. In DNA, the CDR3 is TGTGCCAGCAGGGCAGGGGAGGCTAGGAATTCACCCCTCCACTTT. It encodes CASRAGEARNSPLHF.